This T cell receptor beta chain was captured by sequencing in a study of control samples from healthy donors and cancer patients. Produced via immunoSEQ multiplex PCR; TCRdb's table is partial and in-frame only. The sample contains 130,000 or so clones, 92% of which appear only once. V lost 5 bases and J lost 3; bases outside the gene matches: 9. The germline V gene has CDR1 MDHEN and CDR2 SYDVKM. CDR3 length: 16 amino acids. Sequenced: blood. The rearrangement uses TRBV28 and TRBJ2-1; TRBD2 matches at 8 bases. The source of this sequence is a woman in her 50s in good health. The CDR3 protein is CASSGQVAGNYNEQFF. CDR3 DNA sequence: TGTGCCAGCAGTGGTCAAGTAGCGGGAAACTACAATGAGCAGTTCTTC.